The 30 T cell receptor beta chains below come from one sample, sequenced in a study of blood T cell repertoires in COVID-19. The assay was immunoSEQ multiplex PCR, and TCRdb's table has in-frame clones only and misses some. The table has roughly 240,000 clones, around 85% seen once. The source material was peripheral blood. The receptors were gathered from a man aged 50 to 60 with COVID-19, enrolled during active disease.

The DNA for the CDR3 is TGTGCCAGCAGTCCCGCCAGGGCTAACTATGGCTACACCTTC. It codes for CASSPARANYGYTF. This chain uses TRBV4-2 with TRBJ1-2; D may be TRBD1 (5 bases). Trimming removed 6 bases at V and 0 bases at J, with 11 bases between. CDR1 is LGHNA, CDR2 YNFKEQ, per germline. The CDR3 has 14 amino acids.

The chain employs TRBV19 and TRBJ2-1; 9 bases agree with TRBD2. Trimming at V came to 1 base and at J to 2 bases, leaving 3 bases not matched to a gene. The germline gives CDR1 LNHDA, CDR2 SQIVND (reference sequence). CDR3 length equals 16 residues. CDR3 sequence reads: CASSIGQRGAYNEQFF. The CDR3, as DNA: TGTGCCAGTAGTATAGGTCAGCGGGGGGCCTACAATGAGCAGTTCTTC.

This clone has just a few counts. The chain joins TRBV19 to TRBJ2-2, with D possibly being TRBD2 (7 bases). Trimming left V 5 bases short and J 3 bases short, with 10 bases between. Looked up from germline, CDR1 is LNHDA and CDR2 is SQIVND (reference sequence). The CDR3 extends over 14 amino acids. The CDR3 spells CASSAGAYTGELFF. For the CDR3, the DNA is TGTGCCAGTAGTGCGGGGGCCTACACCGGGGAGCTGTTTTTT. The whole variable domain, filled in from reference TRBV19 and TRBJ2-2, reads DGGITQSPKYLFRKEGQNVTLSCEQNLNHDAMYWYRQDPGQGLRLIYYSQIVNDFQKGDIAEGYSVSREKKESFPLTVTSAQKNPTAFYLCASSAGAYTGELFFGEGSRLTVL.

This clone was seen at least ten times. The V and J genes are TRBV11-1 and TRBJ1-2, with D uncertain. Germline lookup yields CDR1 SGHAT and CDR2 FQDESV (reference sequence). Deletions cut 4 bases from V and 6 bases from J, with 12 bases between. The CDR3 covers 13 residues. The CDR3 DNA is TGTGCCAGCAGCTCCTATCCCATGCATGGCTACACCTTC. Translated: CASSSYPMHGYTF.

V and J are TRBV6-6 and TRBJ2-1, with D maybe TRBD1 (6 bases). Trimming pared 5 bases from V and 0 bases from J, leaving 11 bases between. The CDR3 is made up of 15 amino acids. Germline CDR1 reads MNHNY; CDR2 reads SVGAGI (reference sequence). CDR3 region: CASSRDTYSYNEQFF. CDR3 coding DNA: TGTGCCAGCAGTAGGGACACCTACTCCTACAATGAGCAGTTCTTC.

The rearrangement joins TRBV15 to TRBJ2-7; a possible D gene is TRBD2 (6 bases). V lost 3 bases to trimming and J lost 3 bases, with 9 bases between them. CDR1 LNHNV and CDR2 YYDKDF come from the germline V gene (reference sequence). There are 13 residues in the CDR3. CDR3 protein: CATSRSGGYEQYF. The DNA of the CDR3 is TGTGCCACCAGCAGGTCCGGGGGCTACGAGCAGTACTTC. Full variable domain (missing parts from reference TRBV15 and TRBJ2-7): DAMVIQNPRYQVTQFGKPVTLSCSQTLNHNVMYWYQQKSSQAPKLLFHYYDKDFNNEADTPDNFQSRRPNTSFCFLDIRSPGLGDTAMYLCATSRSGGYEQYFGPGTRLTVT.

This sequence joins TRBV28 and TRBJ2-2; D perhaps matches TRBD1 (6 bases). This CDR3 has 14 amino acids. V lost 6 bases and J lost 6, with 14 bases in between. Germline V lookup: CDR1 MDHEN, CDR2 SYDVKM. CDR3: CASSLTQGSGELFF. The CDR3 nucleotides are TGTGCCAGCAGCCTCACTCAGGGGTCCGGGGAGCTGTTTTTT.

This sequence joins TRBV6-1 and TRBJ2-7, with 8 bases matching TRBD1. There are 17 residues in the CDR3. J lost 3 bases, V lost 0 bases, and 10 bases had no gene match. Germline CDR1 is MNHNS and CDR2 is SASEGT. The chain's CDR3 is CASSEALQGAFGYEQYF. CDR3 nucleotide sequence: TGTGCCAGCAGTGAAGCGCTTCAGGGGGCCTTCGGCTACGAGCAGTACTTC.

The rearrangement links TRBV9 to TRBJ2-5; 9 bases are shared with TRBD2. The J segment lost 1 base and the V segment lost 3 bases, leaving 7 bases of the junction unmatched. The CDR3 runs 16 residues. Looked up from germline, CDR1 is SGDLS and CDR2 is YYNGEE. The CDR3: CASSAALAGTQETQYF. In DNA form, the CDR3 reads TGTGCCAGCAGCGCCGCTCTAGCGGGGACCCAAGAGACCCAGTACTTC. Full variable domain (missing parts from reference TRBV9 and TRBJ2-5): DSGVTQTPKHLITATGQRVTLRCSPRSGDLSVYWYQQSLDQGLQFLIQYYNGEERAKGNILERFSAQQFPDLHSELNLSSLELGDSALYFCASSAALAGTQETQYFGPGTRLLVL.

The CDR3 region is CASITGGQVRAVWPGSSNQPQHF. The CDR3 DNA sequence: TGTGCCAGCATCACAGGGGGACAGGTAAGGGCGGTCTGGCCGGGTAGTAGCAATCAGCCCCAGCATTTT. V gene TRBV27 combines with J gene TRBJ1-5, with 8 bases that match TRBD1. V gave up 7 bases and J gave up 0 bases; unmatched junction bases: 29. The CDR3 runs 23 residues. Germline V CDR1 and CDR2: MNHEY, SMNVEV (reference sequence).

This clone has just a few counts. The chain links TRBV5-1 to TRBJ2-3; D may be TRBD1 (6 bases). Trimming pared 0 bases from V and 0 bases from J, leaving 8 bases between. Germline CDR1 is SGHRS and CDR2 is YFSETQ. The CDR3 extends over 15 amino acids. The CDR3 nucleotides are TGCGCCAGCAGCTTGGGGGGGCGAAGCACAGATACGCAGTATTTT. It codes for CASSLGGRSTDTQYF.

The chain is built from TRBV6-5 and TRBJ1-6, with 7 bases identical to TRBD1. Germline V gene data show CDR1 as MNHEY and CDR2 as SVGAGI. The length of the CDR3 is 12 residues. V shed 6 bases, J shed 14 bases, and the junction held 7 bases outside the gene matches. CDR3 sequence (DNA): TGTGCCAGCAGACCCGACAGGGCCACCCTCCACTTT. Translating gives CASRPDRATLHF.

The gene calls are TRBV19 and TRBJ1-6, with D hard to call. Germline CDR1 reads LNHDA; CDR2 reads SQIVND (reference sequence). V was trimmed by 6 bases and J by 11 bases, leaving 23 bases between them. The CDR3 consists of 16 residues. CDR3 coding DNA: TGTGCCAGTAGCCGCCCTCTAGGGTCCGGACTTACACCCCTCCACTTT. This gives the protein CASSRPLGSGLTPLHF.

This clone was recorded once. The chain recombines TRBV5-5 with TRBJ2-3; D might be TRBD2 (6 bases). The CDR3 consists of 16 residues. V was cut by 4 bases and J by 5 bases, with 20 bases left in between. The germline CDR1 and CDR2 sequences are SGHKS and YYEKEE (reference sequence). The CDR3 region has the DNA TGTGCCAGCAGCCCCAGCAGCAGGGCCGGGGGAGATACGCAGTATTTT. Residues: CASSPSSRAGGDTQYF. Combining the CDR3 with reference TRBV5-5 and TRBJ2-3 gives the whole variable domain DAGVTQSPTHLIKTRGQQVTLRCSPISGHKSVSWYQQVLGQGPQFIFQYYEKEERGRGNFPDRFSARQFPNYSSELNVNALLLGDSALYLCASSPSSRAGGDTQYFGPGTRLTVL.

In DNA, the CDR3 is TGTGCCAGCAGCCTCAGCTGGACAGGGGGTAAAAACACCATATATTTT. Translation: CASSLSWTGGKNTIYF. V is TRBV9 and J is TRBJ1-3, with 10 bases aligning to TRBD1. After removal of 4 bases from V and 6 bases from J, the junction contained 10 bases not matched to a gene. CDR3 size: 16 residues. Germline V gives CDR1 SGDLS, CDR2 YYNGEE. The complete variable domain, with remaining parts taken from reference TRBV9 and TRBJ1-3, reads DSGVTQTPKHLITATGQRVTLRCSPRSGDLSVYWYQQSLDQGLQFLIQYYNGEERAKGNILERFSAQQFPDLHSELNLSSLELGDSALYFCASSLSWTGGKNTIYFGEGSWLTVV.

The chain couples TRBV5-1 to TRBJ2-1; 12 positions agree with TRBD2. This CDR3 spans 16 amino acids. Trimming at V came to 2 bases and at J to 5 bases, leaving 5 bases not matched to a gene. Germline CDR1 reads SGHRS; CDR2 reads YFSETQ. The CDR3 here is CASSFLTSGGNNEQFF. The CDR3 DNA sequence: TGCGCCAGCAGCTTCCTGACTAGCGGGGGAAACAATGAGCAGTTCTTC.

This chain uses TRBV27 with TRBJ1-2; D is possibly TRBD1 (5 bases). Germline CDR1 reads MNHEY; CDR2 reads SMNVEV (reference sequence). With 11 bases removed from V and 0 bases from J, the gap between germline ends came to 19 bases. The CDR3 length is 15 residues. CDR3 DNA: TGTGCCGTAGGGGTCGACAGAAGTACTAACTATGGCTACACCTTC. As protein: CAVGVDRSTNYGYTF.

The chain couples TRBV6-6 to TRBJ2-7; 12 bases are shared with TRBD2. The CDR3 extends over 14 amino acids. V shed 3 bases and J 5 bases; nucleotides not matched to a gene: 2. Germline V gives CDR1 MNHNY, CDR2 SVGAGI (reference sequence). CDR3 coding DNA: TGTGCCAGCAGTTATACTAGCGGGGGGAACGAGCAGTACTTC. Protein product: CASSYTSGGNEQYF.

A few counts support this clone. This sequence joins TRBV3-1 (or the pseudogene TRBV3-2) and TRBJ2-7, with a weak D call TRBD2 (5 bases). V was pared by 2 bases and J by 0 bases, with 8 bases between. This CDR3 has 14 amino acids. Looked up from germline, CDR1 is LGHDT and CDR2 is YNNKEL (reference sequence). The CDR3 region is CASSQQAGSYEQYF. In DNA form, the CDR3 reads TGTGCCAGCAGCCAACAGGCGGGCTCCTACGAGCAGTACTTC.

The chain couples TRBV5-5 to TRBJ1-5; perhaps TRBD1 as D (6 bases). This CDR3 region has 14 residues. CDR1 and CDR2 from the germline V gene are SGHKS and YYEKEE (reference sequence). V was pared by 2 bases and J by 4 bases, with 10 bases between. The CDR3 DNA follows: TGTGCCAGCAGCTTACTACAGGGTAATCAGCCCCAGCATTTT. It translates to CASSLLQGNQPQHF. The full variable domain, its missing parts supplied by reference TRBV5-5 and TRBJ1-5, is DAGVTQSPTHLIKTRGQQVTLRCSPISGHKSVSWYQQVLGQGPQFIFQYYEKEERGRGNFPDRFSARQFPNYSSELNVNALLLGDSALYLCASSLLQGNQPQHFGDGTRLSIL.

The chain couples TRBV6-1 to TRBJ2-1; maybe TRBD2 (6 bases). Germline CDR1 reads MNHNS; CDR2 reads SASEGT. V lost 2 bases and J 0 bases, leaving 11 bases between the germline ends. The CDR3 runs to 16 residues. The CDR3 sequence is CASSETGGYSYNEQFF. CDR3 in DNA: TGTGCCAGCAGTGAAACCGGGGGATACTCCTACAATGAGCAGTTCTTC.

This clone came up once. The rearrangement uses TRBV12-3 or TRBV12-4 and TRBJ2-7; 7 nucleotides agree with TRBD1. With 7 bases clipped from V and 1 base from J, the junction kept 4 bases outside the gene matches. The CDR3 contains 13 residues. DNA of the CDR3: TGTGCCAGCACCGTACAGGGGTCCTACGAGCAGTACTTC. Protein product: CASTVQGSYEQYF.

The chain links TRBV7-2 to TRBJ2-5; TRBD2 matches at 12 bases. V shed 10 bases and J 5 bases; nucleotides not matched to a gene: 11. The CDR3 covers 15 residues. The germline CDR1 and CDR2 sequences are SGHTA and FQGNSA. The CDR3 bases are TGTGCCACCGCGGGAACTAGCGGGGGGAGGGAGACCCAGTACTTC. Protein sequence: CATAGTSGGRETQYF. Variable domain in full (rest from reference TRBV7-2 and TRBJ2-5): GAGVSQSPSNKVTEKGKDVELRCDPISGHTALYWYRQSLGQGLEFLIYFQGNSAPDKSGLPSDRFSAERTGGSVSTLTIQRTQQEDSAVYLCATAGTSGGRETQYFGPGTRLLVL.

This clone appeared a single time. The rearrangement uses TRBV10-3 and TRBJ2-7; possibly TRBD1 for D (5 bases). Trimming took off 10 bases at V and 6 bases at J, with 19 bases between the two ends. From germline, CDR1 is ENHRY and CDR2 SYGVKD. The CDR3 extends over 13 amino acids. The CDR3 loop is CATTASPGIEQYF. CDR3 in DNA: TGTGCCACTACAGCTAGTCCAGGGATCGAGCAGTACTTC.

The chain couples TRBV14 to TRBJ2-3; possibly TRBD2 for D (6 bases). Germline lookup yields CDR1 SGHDN and CDR2 FVKESK. The V gene lost 4 bases and the J gene lost 0 bases, with 14 bases spanning the gap. CDR3 length: 16 amino acids. CDR3 coding DNA: TGTGCCAGCAGCCGCGGGCGGGACCGTAGCACAGATACGCAGTATTTT. Amino acid sequence: CASSRGRDRSTDTQYF.

The chain is built from TRBV2 and TRBJ1-5; the match to TRBD1 covers 8 bases. Per germline, CDR1 SNHLY and CDR2 FYNNEI. CDR3 size: 16 residues. V dropped 6 bases and J dropped 0; count of bases not matched to a gene: 7. The CDR3 DNA follows: TGTGCCAGCAGCGGCGGGACAGGTTTTAGCAATCAGCCCCAGCATTTT. This codes for CASSGGTGFSNQPQHF.

This chain links TRBV7-9 with TRBJ2-1; D is possibly TRBD1 (6 bases). Trimming left V 1 base short and J 2 bases short, with 9 bases between. The CDR3 is 15 residues long. From germline, CDR1 is SEHNR and CDR2 FQNEAQ (reference sequence). In nucleotides, the CDR3 is TGTGCCAGCAGCTTAGGGGGGCGACCCTACAATGAGCAGTTCTTC. Translating gives CASSLGGRPYNEQFF.

This sequence joins TRBV6-1 and TRBJ2-3, with 9 bases that match TRBD1. V lost 4 bases to trimming and J lost 3 bases; unmatched junction nucleotides: 8. This CDR3 spans 16 amino acids. In germline, CDR1 is MNHNS, CDR2 SASEGT. CDR3 nucleotides: TGTGCCAGCAGTGCCAATCCGGGACAGGGAACAGATACGCAGTATTTT. Protein sequence: CASSANPGQGTDTQYF.

The rearrangement uses TRBV4-2 and TRBJ2-7, with D maybe TRBD2 (7 bases). Germline CDR1 LGHNA, CDR2 YNFKEQ. The V end was cut by 6 bases, the J end by 1 base, with 16 bases between. The CDR3 has 15 amino acids. The DNA for the CDR3 is TGTGCCAGCAGAGGGTCAGCGGGGACATCCTACGAGCAGTACTTC. This gives the protein CASRGSAGTSYEQYF.

This clone was detected a few times. The V call is TRBV10-2, the J call TRBJ1-2, with D perhaps matching TRBD1 (5 bases). Germline V gives CDR1 WSHSY, CDR2 SAAADI. The V gene lost 5 bases and the J gene lost 4 bases, with 8 bases spanning the gap. The CDR3 sequence is 12 residues long. CDR3: CASSTDSYGYTF. CDR3 in DNA: TGCGCCAGCAGTACAGACAGCTATGGCTACACCTTC.